This TCR beta chain is drawn from a study of regulatory T cells in long-lasting Graves disease (dated by TCRdb to the early 2020s). For context, the study as a whole: In the newly diagnosed Graves' disease group, patients had been taking antithyroid drugs for less than 3 months. Patients with persistent Graves' disease were compared with patients with newly diagnosed Graves' disease using TCR sequencing and RNA sequencing of peripheral blood. The study was conducted in China and was registered as a clinical trial. TCR sequencing covered some 13 persistent and approximately 20 newly diagnosed Graves' disease patients, 33 samples in total.

Results the study describes overall, beyond this receptor: As a limitation, the authors acknowledged that the small sample size may reduce accuracy. Compared with newly diagnosed patients, persistent Graves' disease patients had lower TCR Shannon entropy and fewer highly expanded clones, which suggests clonal expansion. A larger number of public clonotypes was shared among persistent patients (approximately 2,600) than among newly diagnosed patients (over 850). Because the primary lesion, thyroid tissue, could not be accessed, the study looked at peripheral blood alone. Persistent disease showed preferential use of TRBV28, TRBJ1-2 and TRBJ2-5, whereas newly diagnosed disease favored TRBV20-1 and TRBJ2-1. Only the TCR beta chain was sequenced and analyzed.

Per the publication, the time point label means: newly diagnosed GD, antithyroid drugs for less than 3 months. For both TCR sequencing and RNA sequencing, RNA was extracted from PBMCs in TRIzol. Graves' disease was diagnosed according to American Thyroid Association guidelines. Recruitment of patients was carried out at an endocrinology department in Xi'an, China. Each patient gave about 9.1 milliliters of peripheral blood, collected in an EDTA anticoagulant tube. Ficoll Paque Plus density gradient separation was used to isolate PBMCs, and no further T cell sorting was done. An Agilent 2100 Bioanalyzer and agarose gel were used to assess RNA quality, and a NanoDrop 2000 was used to measure RNA concentration. To prepare the library, multiplex PCR was applied. Sequencing was performed on an Illumina HiSeq 4000. TCR beta libraries were built with iRepertoire HTBI primers and Arm-PCR amplification of CDR3 regions. Gel purification was performed on PCR products prior to sequencing. The paper's processing steps were these. Gene usage analysis of CDR3 amino acid clonotypes relied on the 62 TRBV and 15 or so TRBJ segments identified across samples. Filtered high-quality paired reads were merged into contigs using COPE and FqMerger. BLAST was used to align contigs to IMGT TRBV, TRBD and TRBJ reference genes, with CDR3 defined following IMGT. Highly expanded clones were defined as clonotypes with a frequency above 0.1%. Shannon entropy was used to measure repertoire diversity, and the Gini coefficient was used to measure V-J evenness. Public clonotypes were defined as clonotypes shared by more than one individual. TCRdb ran its own pipeline on the public reads, namely fastp trimming at Q25 and MiXCR clone calling, and kept in-frame beta chains. Entries that share a CDR3 protein sequence are merged under the most common genes and DNA. The V and J calls were not made by the authors but by TCRdb's processing. This sample comprises 200,000 to 250,000 distinct CDR3 sequences, roughly 21% of them detected only once. The ten largest clonotypes hold approximately 13% of the sample.

The germline ends are 16 bases apart after V is trimmed by 4 bases and J by 6 bases. CDR1 and CDR2 are read off the germline V gene as MNHEY and SVGAGI. From the cysteine up to the phenylalanine, the CDR3 has a length of 14 residues. Solely the CDR3 DNA is kept, with 42 bases framed from the first base. This clonotype was detected many times. It has no known antigen specificity. One base away there is no much larger clone; base qualities are not given. The rearranged segments are TRBV6-5 and TRBJ2-7; no confident D gene assignment can be made. This receptor was identified in a female donor with Graves disease. This sample comprised peripheral blood mononuclear cells (PBMCs), obtained at new diagnosis, from a patient treated with antithyroid drugs. The nucleotide sequence is given as TGTGCCAGCAGTTTGACACCGTCCCCTACCGAGCAGTACTTC. Its translation reads: CASSLTPSPTEQYF.